The sequence of this T cell receptor beta chain was determined in a study of T cell responses to AZD1222 COVID-19 vaccine. The CDR3 is made up of 17 amino acids. Trimming stripped 0 bases from V and 6 bases from J, with 18 bases between. From germline, CDR1 is LNHNV and CDR2 YYDKDF (reference sequence). Assay used: immunoSEQ multiplex PCR; TCRdb lists only in-frame clones, some missing. Here the sample spans nearly 110,000 clones, around nine tenths being singletons. As regards this clone: Its cognate antigen is unknown.

General study findings and limits: The study sampled repertoires only after the peak T cell response. Donors in the cohort were predominantly white British and more often female, and clonal diversity was possibly underestimated. Spike-specific TCRs gained breadth and depth after people received two AZD1222 doses. Variant regions that are unmutated are reportedly the target of nearly half of spike-specific TCRs.

This specimen consisted of peripheral blood, obtained 28 days after the second AZD1222 dose. The receptor was derived from an adult who received the AZD1222 COVID-19 vaccine. The rearrangement uses TRBV15 and TRBJ2-1; D might be TRBD1 or TRBD2, each matching 6 bases. The DNA of the CDR3 is TGTGCCACCAGCAGAGATGGGAGGAGGGGGGCCCCCAATGAGCAGTTCTTC. As protein: CATSRDGRRGAPNEQFF.